This T cell receptor (beta chain) is from a study of shared clonotypes between healthy human individuals. About the study: Sampling drew on donors who were two women and three men aged 18 to 49.

Germline values: CDR1 GTSNPN, CDR2 SVGIG (reference sequence). Trimming removed 3 bases at V and 6 bases at J, with 14 bases between. This CDR3 has 14 residues. The material for each subset, its genomic DNA, was split evenly across several immunoSEQ plates. The method was immunoSEQ multiplex PCR; TCRdb's version includes in-frame clones alone and lacks a portion of them. This sample has about 2 million clones; over 85% occur once, and the top ten carry more than 0.9%. CD8 cells regarded as naive lacked CD45RO, were positively chosen for CCR7, and omitted terminally differentiated effector memory CD45RA+ cells. Donors were healthy HIV-negative adults without recently reported acute infections or vaccinations.

V usage is TRBV30 and J usage is TRBJ2-2; D is uncertain. The sequence came from a young man in good health. Sequencing was carried out using naive CD8+ T cells sorted from blood. The CDR3 loop reads CAWRSLSMAGELFF. The CDR3 DNA follows: TGTGCCTGGAGGAGCCTGTCCATGGCCGGGGAGCTGTTTTTT.